This T cell receptor beta chain is from a study of CD8+ T cells in alopecia areata. Study conclusions and caveats: Lesional tissue from the scalp (especially in alopecia totalis/universalis) showed higher clonality than normal scalp. Scalp samples also yield sequences of resident alphabeta T cells from normal skin.

Individuals with alopecia areata gave both lesional scalp punch biopsies and peripheral blood for collection. Cell sorting on a FACSAria was used to separate CD4+ and CD8+ T cells from the PBMCs. This CDR3 has 12 amino acids. Germline V CDR1 and CDR2: SGHNT, YYREEE (reference sequence). V lost 4 bases and J 3 bases, leaving 7 bases between the germline ends. Concerning this clone itself: The antigen remains undetermined.

Sequencing used cDNA as its template, made by extracting RNA and reverse transcribing it. Using immunoSEQ multiplex PCR, the repertoire was profiled, and TCRdb retains in-frame clones only, with some absent. Here the sample spans around 250,000 clones, roughly two thirds being singletons. The TCR comes from a human donor with alopecia areata. The chain employs TRBV5-4 and TRBJ2-5, with D maybe TRBD1 (5 bases). The sequencing here drew on CD4+ T cells sorted from blood, taken at week 0. CDR3: CASSRREETQYF. CDR3 nucleotides: TGTGCCAGCAGCCGCAGGGAAGAGACCCAGTACTTC. The entire variable domain, with the rest obtained from reference TRBV5-4 and TRBJ2-5, is as follows: ETGVTQSPTHLIKTRGQQVTLRCSSQSGHNTVSWYQQALGQGPQFIFQYYREEENGRGNFPPRFSGLQFPNYSSELNVNALELDDSALYLCASSRREETQYFGPGTRLLVL.